Each of the 2 T cell receptor beta chains below was sequenced from the same sample in a study. Each CDR3 protein gets one entry after TCRdb re-called the 5' RACE reads with MiXCR. This sample contains about 65 distinct CDR3 sequences. The sample consisted of central memory T cells from blood PBMCs. The sample's subset: central memory CD4+ T cells. Every receptor here comes from a male donor with HIV.

The rearrangement uses TRBV2 and TRBJ2-5; tentatively, D is TRBD1 (6 bases). The CDR3 is made up of 15 amino acids. V was pared by 5 bases and J by 1 base, with 14 bases between. Germline assignment: CDR1 SNHLY and CDR2 FYNNEI. CDR3 in amino acids: CASSRNTGPQETQYF. CDR3 nucleotides: TGTGCCAGCAGTAGGAATACAGGGCCCCAAGAGACCCAGTACTTC.

This clonotype has more than one count but fewer than ten. The chain has TRBV12-3 or TRBV12-4 and TRBJ1-5; TRBD1 might be the D (5 bases). The CDR3 covers 13 residues. The ends were cut back, 7 bases at V and 3 bases at J, with 10 bases in the middle. The chain's CDR3 is CASTGGSNQPQHF. The CDR3 nucleotides are TGTGCCAGCACCGGGGGTTCCAATCAGCCCCAGCATTTT.